This T cell receptor (beta chain) was captured by sequencing in a study of cytomegalovirus exposure and HLA in healthy donors. Assay used: immunoSEQ multiplex PCR; TCRdb lists only in-frame clones, some missing. The table records approximately 90,000 clones, 85% to 95% of them present only once. The 120-subject validation cohort, separate from the approximately 630-subject first cohort, included the donors. The study's findings and limits: Using the classifier, cytomegalovirus status was reportedly diagnosed with high specificity and sensitivity. In vitro testing confirmed a few CMV-associated chains as specific for CMV antigens.

On this clone itself: The antigen remains unidentified.

Germline V CDR1 and CDR2: SGHNT, YYREEE (reference sequence). The length of the CDR3 is 15 residues. J was trimmed by 1 base and V by 1 base; bases with no gene match: 2. Source material: PBMCs. The rearrangement uses TRBV5-4 and TRBJ2-5; TRBD2 matches 9 bases. The source of this sequence is a woman aged 25 to 39 in good health and CMV-seropositive. In DNA form, the CDR3 reads TGTGCCAGCAGCTTGTCTAGCGGGACCCAAGAGACCCAGTACTTC. This gives the protein CASSLSSGTQETQYF.